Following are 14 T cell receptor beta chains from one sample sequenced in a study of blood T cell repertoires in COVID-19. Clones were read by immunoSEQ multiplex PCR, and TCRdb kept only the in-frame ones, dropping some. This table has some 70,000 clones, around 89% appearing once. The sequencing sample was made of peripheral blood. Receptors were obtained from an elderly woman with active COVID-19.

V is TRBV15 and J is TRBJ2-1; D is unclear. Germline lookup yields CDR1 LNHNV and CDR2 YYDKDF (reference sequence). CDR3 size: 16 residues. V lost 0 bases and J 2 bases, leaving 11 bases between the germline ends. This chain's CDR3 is CATSRDMGSTYNEQFF. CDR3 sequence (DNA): TGTGCCACCAGCAGAGATATGGGCAGTACCTACAATGAGCAGTTCTTC.

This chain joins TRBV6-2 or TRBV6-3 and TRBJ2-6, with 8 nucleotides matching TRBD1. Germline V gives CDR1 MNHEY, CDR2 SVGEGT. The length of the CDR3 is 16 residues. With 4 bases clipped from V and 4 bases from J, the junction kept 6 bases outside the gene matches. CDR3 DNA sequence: TGTGCCAGCAGTTCCCAGGGGGCGCAAGGGGCCAACGTCCTGACTTTC. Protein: CASSSQGAQGANVLTF.

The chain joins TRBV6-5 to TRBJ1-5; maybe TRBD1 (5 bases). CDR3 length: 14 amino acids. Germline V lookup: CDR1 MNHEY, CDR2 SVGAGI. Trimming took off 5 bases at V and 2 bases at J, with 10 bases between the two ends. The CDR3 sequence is CASSLREGNQPQHF. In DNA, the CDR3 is TGTGCCAGCAGTCTCAGGGAAGGCAATCAGCCCCAGCATTTT.

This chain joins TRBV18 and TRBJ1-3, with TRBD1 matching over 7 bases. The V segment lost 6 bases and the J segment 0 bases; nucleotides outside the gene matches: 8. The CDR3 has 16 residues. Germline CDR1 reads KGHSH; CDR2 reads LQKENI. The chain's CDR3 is CASSQDRRNSGNTIYF. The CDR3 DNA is TGTGCCAGCTCCCAGGACAGGAGGAACTCTGGAAACACCATATATTTT.

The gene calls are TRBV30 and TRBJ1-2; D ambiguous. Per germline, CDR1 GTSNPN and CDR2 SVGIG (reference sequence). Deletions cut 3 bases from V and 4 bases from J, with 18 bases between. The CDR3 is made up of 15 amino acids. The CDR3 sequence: CAWRRGRLNSYGYTF. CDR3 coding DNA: TGTGCCTGGAGAAGAGGGAGACTGAATTCCTATGGCTACACCTTC.

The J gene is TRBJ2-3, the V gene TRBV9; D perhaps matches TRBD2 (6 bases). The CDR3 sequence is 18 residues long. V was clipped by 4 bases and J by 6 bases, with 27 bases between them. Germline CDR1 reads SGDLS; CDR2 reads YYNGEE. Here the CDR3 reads CASSPPVEERAPGDTQYF. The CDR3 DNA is TGTGCCAGCAGCCCCCCAGTGGAGGAGCGGGCCCCGGGGGATACGCAGTATTTT.

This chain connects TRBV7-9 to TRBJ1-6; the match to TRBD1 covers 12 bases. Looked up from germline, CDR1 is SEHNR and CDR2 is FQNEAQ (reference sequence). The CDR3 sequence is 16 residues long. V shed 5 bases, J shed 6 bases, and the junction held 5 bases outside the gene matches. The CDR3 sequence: CASSPGQGARNSPLHF. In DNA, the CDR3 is TGTGCCAGCAGCCCGGGACAGGGGGCGCGTAATTCACCCCTCCACTTT.

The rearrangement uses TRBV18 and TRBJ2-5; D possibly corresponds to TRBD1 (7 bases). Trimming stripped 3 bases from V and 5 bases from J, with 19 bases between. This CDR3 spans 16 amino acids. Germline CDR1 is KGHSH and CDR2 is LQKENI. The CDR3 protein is CASSPRQGSRGETQYF. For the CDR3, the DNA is TGTGCCAGCTCACCCCGACAGGGCTCCCGGGGGGAGACCCAGTACTTC.

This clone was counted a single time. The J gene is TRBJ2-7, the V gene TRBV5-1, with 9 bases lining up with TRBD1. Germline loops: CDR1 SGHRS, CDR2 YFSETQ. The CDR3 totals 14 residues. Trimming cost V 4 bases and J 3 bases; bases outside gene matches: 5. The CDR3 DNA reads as TGCGCCAGCAGCCTACAGGGACAGGGCTACGAGCAGTACTTC. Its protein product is CASSLQGQGYEQYF.

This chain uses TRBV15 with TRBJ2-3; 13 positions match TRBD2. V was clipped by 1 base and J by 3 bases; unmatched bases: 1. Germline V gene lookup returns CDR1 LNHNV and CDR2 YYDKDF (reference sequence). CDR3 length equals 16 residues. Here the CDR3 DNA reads TGTGCCACCAGCAGAGGGGGACTAGCGGGAACAGATACGCAGTATTTT. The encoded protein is CATSRGGLAGTDTQYF. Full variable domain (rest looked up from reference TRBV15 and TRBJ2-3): DAMVIQNPRYQVTQFGKPVTLSCSQTLNHNVMYWYQQKSSQAPKLLFHYYDKDFNNEADTPDNFQSRRPNTSFCFLDIRSPGLGDTAMYLCATSRGGLAGTDTQYFGPGTRLTVL.

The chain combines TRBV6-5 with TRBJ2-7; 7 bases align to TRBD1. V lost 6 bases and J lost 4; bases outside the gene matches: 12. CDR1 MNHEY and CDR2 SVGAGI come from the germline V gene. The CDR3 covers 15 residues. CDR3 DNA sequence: TGTGCCAGCAGCAAGTGGCGGCAGGGGGTATACGAGCAGTACTTC. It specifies CASSKWRQGVYEQYF.

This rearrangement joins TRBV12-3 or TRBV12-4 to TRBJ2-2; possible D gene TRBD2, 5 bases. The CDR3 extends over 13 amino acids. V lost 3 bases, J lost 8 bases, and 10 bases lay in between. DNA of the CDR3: TGTGCCAGCAGTTTCGGGATGCCGGGGGAGCTGTTTTTT. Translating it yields CASSFGMPGELFF.

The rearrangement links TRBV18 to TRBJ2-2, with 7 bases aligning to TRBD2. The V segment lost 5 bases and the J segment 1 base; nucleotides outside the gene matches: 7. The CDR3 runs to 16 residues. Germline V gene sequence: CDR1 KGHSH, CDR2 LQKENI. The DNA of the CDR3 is TGTGCCAGCTCATCAACCCTAGCGGTGAACACCGGGGAGCTGTTTTTT. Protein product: CASSSTLAVNTGELFF. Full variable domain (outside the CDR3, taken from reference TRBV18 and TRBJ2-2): NAGVMQNPRHLVRRRGQEARLRCSPMKGHSHVYWYRQLPEEGLKFMVYLQKENIIDESGMPKERFSAEFPKEGPSILRIQQVVRGDSAAYFCASSSTLAVNTGELFFGEGSRLTVL.

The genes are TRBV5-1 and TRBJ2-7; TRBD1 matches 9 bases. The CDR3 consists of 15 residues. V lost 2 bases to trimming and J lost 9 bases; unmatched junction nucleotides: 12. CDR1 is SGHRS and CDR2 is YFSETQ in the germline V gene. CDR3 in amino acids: CASSLPGQGQGGQYF. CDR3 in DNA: TGCGCCAGCAGCTTACCGGGACAGGGCCAGGGGGGGCAGTACTTC.